This TCR beta chain emerged from a study of beta chain features in type 1 diabetes. Worth noting for this clone: Its antigen is unknown.

TCRB transcripts that were expressed got sequenced, as all of the isolated RNA had been reverse transcribed. Naive, central memory and regulatory T cell samples came to a mean of approximately 4 million reads. This table comes from immunoSEQ multiplex PCR, and its TCRdb copy is limited to in-frame clones, with some not included. The sample shows 810,000 or so clones, 15% to 20% of them seen only once. Study observations and caveats: Possibly, sequencing cDNA over-represented cells that had high TCR expression levels.

Every donor provided one heparinised blood draw, which averaged about 120 mL. CD45RO/CCR7/CD25/CD127/CD95/CD27 staining was used to isolate CD4+ naive, central memory, regulatory and stem cell-like memory cells by sorting. Germline lookup yields CDR1 MNHNS and CDR2 SASEGT. This CDR3 has 16 residues. The V gene end was trimmed by 2 bases and the J gene end by 11 bases; junction bases not matched to a gene: 14. The chain couples TRBV6-1 to TRBJ1-5; TRBD1 matches 8 bases. The sample consisted of naive CD4+ T cells from blood. The receptor's source is a woman between 18 and 29 years old in good health. CDR3 bases: TGTGCCAGCAGTGAATATGATTCCAGGGGGCGACGAGCCCAGCATTTT. Protein product: CASSEYDSRGRRAQHF.